This record looks at one T cell receptor beta chain sequence and its context. The sample is drawn from a study of blood T cell repertoires in COVID-19. Study-wide context: Italy, Spain and the United States were the sources of the convalescent and acute COVID-19 samples. Nucleic acid was either cDNA or gDNA, and it came from T cells, B-cell-depleted T cells, or PBMCs.

Authors' processing steps: The authors estimated nucleated cell counts from reference gene primer amplification. Sequencing used immunoSEQ multiplex PCR; TCRdb keeps in-frame clones, though not all of them. The V and J calls and clone size were taken over from that table, and D and trimming were inferred from the DNA. Seen here are some 89,000 clones, approximately 79% observed once, and the top ten hold approximately 10%. Sample: peripheral blood. This sequence was found in a man in his 70s with acute or convalescent COVID-19.

CDR3 region: CASSQATGELFF. Here the CDR3 DNA reads TGTGCCAGCAGCCAGGCAACCGGGGAGCTGTTTTTT. The chain employs TRBV4-2 and TRBJ2-2; D gene unclear. The V gene lost 3 bases and the J gene lost 5 bases, with 4 bases spanning the gap. Germline CDR1 is LGHNA and CDR2 is YNFKEQ. The CDR3 extends over 12 amino acids.